The 15 T cell receptor beta chains presented below share a single source sample, sequenced in a study of T cell responses to AZD1222 COVID-19 vaccine (dated by TCRdb to 2020 to 2022). To prepare the library, the immunoSEQ multiplex PCR assay was applied. This immuneACCESS table, as held by TCRdb, lists in-frame sequences with V and J called but not all clones. Of the missing ones, under half trace to an unresolved V gene in checked studies; the others have no known cause. This sample lists over 70,000 clones; around nine tenths were detected once. The ten largest clones represent about a tenth of the sample. The time point label here, explained by the study, means: baseline before first vaccination. This specimen's treatment or condition label, interpreted: meningococcal conjugate vaccine given as trial control. Sequencing used peripheral blood, obtained on day 0 of MenACWY control vaccination. Source of these receptors: an adult in good health.

The rearrangement links TRBV28 to TRBJ1-1, with TRBD1 matching over 7 bases. The CDR3 is 16 residues long. V dropped 3 bases and J dropped 2; count of bases not matched to a gene: 9. The V gene's germline CDR1 is MDHEN and CDR2 SYDVKM. The CDR3 DNA follows: TGTGCCAGCAGTTTCGCATCCCACAGGGGCAACACTGAAGCTTTCTTT. This sequence encodes CASSFASHRGNTEAFF.

The V and J genes are TRBV11-3 and TRBJ2-7; 9 bases line up with TRBD1. With 9 bases clipped from V and 5 bases from J, the junction kept 5 bases outside the gene matches. Germline values: CDR1 SGHNT, CDR2 YENEEA. The CDR3 loop spans 12 amino acids. The CDR3 DNA reads as TGTGCCAGGGGACAGGGAACTAACGAGCAGTACTTC. Translation: CARGQGTNEQYF.

The rearrangement joins TRBV5-4 to TRBJ1-2; 11 positions match TRBD1. Germline V lookup: CDR1 SGHNT, CDR2 YYREEE (reference sequence). The CDR3 length is 15 residues. With V trimmed by 7 bases and J by 3 bases, 8 bases remained unmatched. CDR3 sequence reads: CASSSGQGGDYGYTF. The CDR3 DNA sequence: TGTGCCAGCTCATCGGGACAGGGGGGTGACTATGGCTACACCTTC. Combining the CDR3 with reference TRBV5-4 and TRBJ1-2 gives the whole variable domain ETGVTQSPTHLIKTRGQQVTLRCSSQSGHNTVSWYQQALGQGPQFIFQYYREEENGRGNFPPRFSGLQFPNYSSELNVNALELDDSALYLCASSSGQGGDYGYTFGSGTRLTVV.

The chain links TRBV27 to TRBJ1-6; D call uncertain. The CDR3 is 13 amino acids. The germline gives CDR1 MNHEY, CDR2 SMNVEV (reference sequence). V gave up 3 bases and J gave up 7 bases, with 7 bases separating them. The CDR3: CASSFTKNSPLHF. In DNA form, the CDR3 reads TGTGCCAGCAGTTTTACGAAAAATTCACCCCTCCACTTT.

The chain combines TRBV2 with TRBJ2-3; no firm D call. Germline lookup yields CDR1 SNHLY and CDR2 FYNNEI. V was trimmed by 2 bases and J by 5 bases, leaving 2 bases between them. The CDR3 loop spans 11 amino acids. Here the CDR3 reads CASSEKDTQYF. The DNA of the CDR3 is TGTGCCAGCAGTGAAAAAGATACGCAGTATTTT.

This clone was observed once. The chain is built from TRBV28 and TRBJ1-5; TRBD1 aligns across 9 bases. Losses at the gene ends were 5 bases for V and 6 bases for J; bases not matched to a gene: 11. Germline V CDR1 and CDR2: MDHEN, SYDVKM. This CDR3 has 16 residues. The CDR3: CASSQSTGQGSQPQHF. The CDR3 nucleotides are TGTGCCAGCAGTCAATCAACGGGACAGGGTAGTCAGCCCCAGCATTTT.

The chain joins TRBV7-2 to TRBJ1-5; D is ambiguous. The CDR3 is 15 residues long. V shed 3 bases and J shed 3 bases, with 12 bases lying between them. CDR1 and CDR2 (germline): SGHTA, FQGNSA. DNA of the CDR3: TGTGCCAGCAGCTTGGATGGCGGATACAATCAGCCCCAGCATTTT. Encoded protein: CASSLDGGYNQPQHF.

The chain joins TRBV6-5 to TRBJ1-1; 9 bases are shared with TRBD1. Germline CDR1 MNHEY, CDR2 SVGAGI. The CDR3 contains 14 residues. The ends lost 6 bases at V and 2 bases at J; junction bases unmatched: 4. The CDR3 loop reads CASRWTGENTEAFF. DNA of the CDR3: TGTGCCAGCAGATGGACAGGGGAAAACACTGAAGCTTTCTTT.

This clone was counted a single time. J is TRBJ1-1 and V is TRBV5-4; no clear D gene. V shed 0 bases and J shed 1 base, with 7 bases lying between them. Per the germline V gene, CDR1 is SGHNT and CDR2 is YYREEE (reference sequence). The CDR3 has 14 residues. CDR3 nucleotides: TGTGCCAGCAGCTTGGAACCTACGAACACTGAAGCTTTCTTT. Its protein is CASSLEPTNTEAFF. Using reference TRBV5-4 and TRBJ1-1 for the parts outside the CDR3, the full variable domain is ETGVTQSPTHLIKTRGQQVTLRCSSQSGHNTVSWYQQALGQGPQFIFQYYREEENGRGNFPPRFSGLQFPNYSSELNVNALELDDSALYLCASSLEPTNTEAFFGQGTRLTVV.

The chain recombines TRBV7-9 with TRBJ1-2, with D unclear. Germline values: CDR1 SEHNR, CDR2 FQNEAQ (reference sequence). The CDR3 extends over 15 amino acids. Deletions cut 0 bases from V and 4 bases from J, with 12 bases between. Here the CDR3 DNA reads TGTGCCAGCAGCTTAGCAATGCAGGTCCCCTATGGCTACACCTTC. Translation gives CASSLAMQVPYGYTF.

The V call is TRBV7-8, the J call TRBJ1-1; a possible D gene is TRBD1 (6 bases). The CDR3 extends over 16 amino acids. Trimming took 2 bases from V and 2 from J, leaving 15 bases between them. The germline CDR1 and CDR2 sequences are SGHVS and FQNEAQ. CDR3 in DNA: TGTGCCAGCAGCTTAAAAGGGGGGGCGGACAACACTGAAGCTTTCTTT. Translating it yields CASSLKGGADNTEAFF.

The chain couples TRBV24-1 to TRBJ2-5, with 7 bases that match TRBD1. CDR1 is KGHDR and CDR2 is SFDVKD in the germline V gene. CDR3 size: 16 residues. V shed 3 bases and J 5 bases; nucleotides not matched to a gene: 11. The CDR3 spells CATSDPKQGFGETQYF. For the CDR3, the DNA is TGTGCCACCAGTGATCCGAAACAGGGGTTTGGCGAGACCCAGTACTTC.

The chain joins TRBV29-1 to TRBJ1-2, with D possibly being TRBD1 (6 bases). The CDR3 runs 13 residues. The germline V gene has CDR1 SQVTM and CDR2 ANQGSEA. V lost 1 base and J lost 6, with 12 bases in between. The CDR3 nucleotides read TGCAGCGTTGAAGGTCTCGGGGGCGATGGCTACACCTTC. The encoded protein is CSVEGLGGDGYTF. Looking up the rest from reference TRBV29-1 and TRBJ1-2 gives the full variable domain: SAVISQKPSRDICQRGTSLTIQCQVDSQVTMMFWYRQQPGQSLTLIATANQGSEATYESGFVIDKFPISRPNLTFSTLTVSNMSPEDSSIYLCSVEGLGGDGYTFGSGTRLTVV.

The chain combines TRBV30 with TRBJ1-2; D may be TRBD1 (5 bases). The V end lost 5 bases, the J end lost 7 bases, and 14 bases lay between the germline ends. Germline V gene data show CDR1 as GTSNPN and CDR2 as SVGIG (reference sequence). The CDR3 contains 12 residues. In DNA, the CDR3 is TGTGCCTGGGGTCAAACAGGCGGTGGCTACACCTTC. Translation: CAWGQTGGGYTF.

The rearrangement uses TRBV7-6 and TRBJ2-7; TRBD2 aligns across 7 bases. Germline loops: CDR1 SGHVS, CDR2 FNYEAQ. The CDR3 runs 14 residues. J gave up 3 bases and V 5 bases, and 7 bases lay outside the gene matches. CDR3 sequence: CASSPGGIVYEQYF. The CDR3 nucleotides are TGTGCCAGCAGCCCCGGGGGGATCGTCTACGAGCAGTACTTC.